This TCR beta chain derives from a study of blood T cell repertoires in COVID-19. The wider study: Italy, Spain and the United States were the sources of the convalescent and acute COVID-19 samples.

Assay: immunoSEQ multiplex PCR; the TCRdb copy retains only in-frame clones and omits some. The repertoire holds about 430,000 clones, with about 88% as singletons. Residents of approximately 25 US areas, aged roughly 18 to 95 years, made up the participants. Cohorts were based on clinical histories the participants reported. Exposed enrollees encountered a COVID-19 case at some point within 2 weeks before study entry. V gave up 0 bases and J gave up 1 base, with 22 bases separating them. CDR1 and CDR2 from the germline V gene are SGDLS and YYNGEE. This CDR3 contains 20 residues. Material: PBMCs or T cells enriched from blood (not recorded which). The chain is built from TRBV9 and TRBJ2-2; maybe TRBD1 (6 bases). The receptor was isolated from a woman aged 18-29 years who had been exposed to COVID-19. This CDR3 reads CASSVVGLGVEGGNTGELFF. The CDR3 DNA reads TGTGCCAGCAGCGTAGTTGGACTTGGGGTAGAAGGGGGGAACACCGGGGAGCTGTTTTTT.